These 27 T cell receptor beta chains share one sample of origin, sequenced in a study of early T cells in non-severe SARS-CoV-2 infection. TCRdb passed the 5' RACE reads through MiXCR, listing each CDR3 protein once. The table lists 70,000 or so distinct CDR3 sequences, about a tenth of them singletons. The sequenced sample was whole blood. The receptors shown here come from an adult who was a healthcare worker with PCR-confirmed SARS-CoV-2 infection or an uninfected control (not recorded which).

This clonotype was detected ten times or more. V gene TRBV10-1 combines with J gene TRBJ1-5; D unclear. V gave up 1 base and J gave up 6 bases, with 4 bases separating them. The CDR3 totals 12 residues. Germline CDR1 is WNHNN and CDR2 is SYGVQD (reference sequence). Here the CDR3 DNA reads TGCGCCAGCAGTGAGTTTGGTCAGCCCCAGCATTTT. This gives the protein CASSEFGQPQHF.

In DNA, the CDR3 is TGTGCCAGCAGCCTTCTTCCGGGACGAGGGGGGGAAAAACTGTTTTTT. Protein sequence: CASSLLPGRGGEKLFF. The chain uses TRBV12-3 or TRBV12-4 and TRBJ1-4, with D tentatively TRBD1 (6 bases). V lost 6 bases, J lost 8 bases, and 22 bases lay in between. The CDR3 covers 16 residues.

This clonotype was detected a few times. The genes are TRBV6-2 or TRBV6-3 and TRBJ2-7, with D possibly matching TRBD2 (6 bases). Trimming stripped 6 bases from V and 12 bases from J, with 18 bases between. Germline V CDR1 and CDR2: MNHEY, SVGEGT. CDR3 size: 12 residues. CDR3 in DNA: TGTGCCAGCAGCACGATGGGACTCGGGCGGTACTTC. Translation gives CASSTMGLGRYF.

The chain is built from TRBV28 and TRBJ2-7, with a tentative D call TRBD1 (6 bases). This CDR3 has 12 amino acids. Germline CDR1 is MDHEN and CDR2 is SYDVKM. The V end lost 8 bases, the J end lost 3 bases, and 11 bases lay between the germline ends. The CDR3 region has the DNA TGTGCCAGCTATCAGACAGGCTACGAGCAGTACTTC. Its protein product is CASYQTGYEQYF.

The chain combines TRBV7-2 with TRBJ2-5; no firm D call. V lost 5 bases and J lost 4, with 14 bases in between. CDR1 and CDR2 (germline): SGHTA, FQGNSA. CDR3 size: 14 residues. CDR3 protein: CASSPDRVLETQYF. CDR3 nucleotide sequence: TGTGCCAGCAGCCCAGATCGTGTGTTAGAGACCCAGTACTTC.

J is TRBJ2-7 and V is TRBV28, with 9 bases identical to TRBD1. The CDR3 extends over 13 amino acids. CDR1 and CDR2 from the germline V gene are MDHEN and SYDVKM. V lost 11 bases to trimming and J lost 4 bases; unmatched junction nucleotides: 9. As DNA, the CDR3 is TGTGCCGGATCCGGGACAGGGAGATACGAGCAGTACTTC. Translated, it gives CAGSGTGRYEQYF.

The V gene is TRBV6-6, the J gene TRBJ2-1, with 7 bases identical to TRBD2. The CDR3 loop spans 17 amino acids. Unmatched junction bases numbered 8, after V lost 3 bases and J lost 0 bases. The germline gives CDR1 MNHNY, CDR2 SVGAGI (reference sequence). In nucleotides, the CDR3 is TGTGCCAGCAGTTATGGGTTCGGGGGGAGCTCCTACAATGAGCAGTTCTTC. Amino acids: CASSYGFGGSSYNEQFF.

The rearrangement links TRBV28 to TRBJ2-3, with 9 positions matching TRBD2. CDR1 and CDR2 from the germline V gene are MDHEN and SYDVKM. The CDR3 length is 16 residues. Trimming at V came to 5 bases and at J to 6 bases, leaving 12 bases not matched to a gene. The DNA for the CDR3 is TGTGCCAGCAGTCCAGGGATAGCGGGAGTCACGGATACGCAGTATTTT. Residues: CASSPGIAGVTDTQYF.

This clonotype has at least ten counts. This sequence joins TRBV6-5 and TRBJ2-1; 8 bases agree with TRBD2. V lost 5 bases and J lost 3; bases outside the gene matches: 6. The CDR3 covers 15 residues. CDR1 and CDR2 (germline): MNHEY, SVGAGI. CDR3 sequence reads: CASSTGTSVYNEQFF. The CDR3, as DNA: TGTGCCAGCAGTACCGGGACTAGTGTCTACAATGAGCAGTTCTTC.

CDR3 coding DNA: TGTGCCAGCAGTCGCCCGGGGGGTGAAGCTTTCTTT. This gives the protein CASSRPGGEAFF. The chain combines TRBV12-3 or TRBV12-4 with TRBJ1-1; D is possibly TRBD1 (5 bases). This CDR3 is 12 amino acids long. V lost 5 bases and J 7 bases, leaving 11 bases between the germline ends.

The chain combines TRBV7-6 with TRBJ2-5; TRBD2 might be the D (5 bases). The V end was cut by 2 bases, the J end by 5 bases, with 18 bases between. CDR1 is SGHVS and CDR2 is FNYEAQ in the germline V gene. The CDR3 extends over 16 amino acids. The CDR3 sequence is CASSLLLGGSGETQYF. The CDR3 DNA reads as TGTGCCAGCAGCTTACTTTTAGGAGGATCGGGGGAGACCCAGTACTTC.

This clonotype was seen a few times. Germline is not matched at one junction end, which may reflect a read error. The chain uses TRBV29-1 and TRBJ1-3; no clear D gene. CDR3 length equals 16 residues. Germline lookup yields CDR1 SQVTM and CDR2 ANQGSEA. In nucleotides, the CDR3 is TGCAGCGTTTCACGACGGCTGACTTACTCTGAAAACACCATATATTTT. This codes for CSVSRRLTYSENTIYF.

V and J are TRBV3-2 and TRBJ2-3; TRBD2 is the table's D call and was not checked against the DNA. TRBV3-2 is tagged as a pseudogene. The CDR3 extends over 20 amino acids. CDR3 protein: CASSQERGNERESRADTQYF. The CDR3 DNA is TGTGCCAGCAGCCAAGAGAGGGGGAACGAGCGGGAAAGTAGAGCAGATACGCAGTATTTT.

The chain has TRBV30 and TRBJ1-4, with D perhaps matching TRBD1 (6 bases). The CDR3 runs 17 residues. V lost 0 bases and J 7 bases, leaving 21 bases between the germline ends. CDR1 is GTSNPN, CDR2 SVGIG, per germline (reference sequence). The CDR3 nucleotides read TGTGCCTGGAGTGTATGGGGGCGACGGATCCTTGGTGAAAAACTGTTTTTT. It is translated as CAWSVWGRRILGEKLFF.

This clonotype was picked up many times. V gene TRBV10-3 combines with J gene TRBJ1-5, with D perhaps matching TRBD1 (5 bases). Trimming removed 8 bases from V and 5 bases from J, with 13 bases in between. This CDR3 region has 13 residues. The V gene's germline CDR1 is ENHRY and CDR2 SYGVKD. For the CDR3, the DNA is TGTGCCATCGGGACCAACAGGCATCAGCCCCAGCATTTT. It yields the protein CAIGTNRHQPQHF.

This clonotype was detected ten times or more. The rearrangement uses TRBV28 and TRBJ2-2, with D possibly TRBD2 on 5 matching bases. Per the germline V gene, CDR1 is MDHEN and CDR2 is SYDVKM. The CDR3 loop spans 16 amino acids. The V gene lost 2 bases and the J gene lost 4 bases, with 14 bases spanning the gap. The CDR3 region is CASSLGGRQVTGELFF. In DNA, the CDR3 is TGTGCCAGCAGTTTAGGCGGGCGGCAGGTCACCGGGGAGCTGTTTTTT.

This clonotype has ten or more counts. V and J are TRBV20-1 and TRBJ2-7; 9 bases fit TRBD1. The CDR3 covers 14 residues. The germline CDR1 and CDR2 sequences are DFQATT and SNEGSKA (reference sequence). After removal of 1 base from V and 6 bases from J, the junction contained 7 bases not matched to a gene. Written as DNA, the CDR3 is TGCAGTGCTAGAGTAGGACAGGGGATTCCCGAGCAGTACTTC. As protein: CSARVGQGIPEQYF.

The sample holds a few counts of this clonotype. The CDR3 DNA sequence: TGTGCCAGCAGCGGGACTCGAGCGAACACCGGGGAGCTGTTTTTT. Translation: CASSGTRANTGELFF. V is TRBV6-6 and J is TRBJ2-2, with D perhaps matching TRBD2 (6 bases). Trimming stripped 6 bases from V and 0 bases from J, with 11 bases between. In germline, CDR1 is MNHNY, CDR2 SVGAGI (reference sequence). The CDR3 is 15 residues long.

V gene TRBV10-1 combines with J gene TRBJ1-5; no firm D call. Trimming took off 6 bases at V and 4 bases at J, with 10 bases between the two ends. The germline gives CDR1 WNHNN, CDR2 SYGVQD (reference sequence). This CDR3 has 13 residues. The CDR3 here is CASSRPTNQPQHF. DNA of the CDR3: TGCGCCAGCAGCCGCCCTACTAATCAGCCCCAGCATTTT.

This clonotype was found many times. This chain links TRBV20-1 with TRBJ2-1, with D perhaps matching TRBD2 (5 bases). Trimming pared 5 bases from V and 10 bases from J, leaving 12 bases between. This CDR3 has 11 amino acids. CDR1 and CDR2 (germline): DFQATT, SNEGSKA (reference sequence). CDR3 sequence: CSASTKTEQFF. Written as DNA, the CDR3 is TGCAGTGCTTCGACTAAGACAGAGCAGTTCTTC.

The gene calls are TRBV18 and TRBJ2-7, with D unresolved. Trimming took off 2 bases at V and 1 base at J, with 3 bases between the two ends. CDR3 length: 12 residues. CDR1 is KGHSH and CDR2 is LQKENI in the germline V gene. The CDR3 region is CASSPESYEQYF. The CDR3 nucleotides are TGTGCCAGCTCACCAGAATCCTACGAGCAGTACTTC. The complete variable domain, with remaining parts taken from reference TRBV18 and TRBJ2-7, reads NAGVMQNPRHLVRRRGQEARLRCSPMKGHSHVYWYRQLPEEGLKFMVYLQKENIIDESGMPKERFSAEFPKEGPSILRIQQVVRGDSAAYFCASSPESYEQYFGPGTRLTVT.

The V and J genes are TRBV6-6 and TRBJ2-5, with D possibly TRBD1 on 5 matching bases. CDR3 size: 14 residues. V was clipped by 0 bases and J by 0 bases, with 5 bases between them. The V gene's germline CDR1 is MNHNY and CDR2 SVGAGI (reference sequence). CDR3 loop: CASSYSTDQETQYF. The DNA for the CDR3 is TGTGCCAGCAGTTACTCGACAGACCAAGAGACCCAGTACTTC.

There are many counts of this clonotype. The CDR3 DNA reads as TGTGCCAGCAGAAAAGGGGGCCAAGAGACCCAGTACTTC. It encodes CASRKGGQETQYF. The chain is built from TRBV12-3 or TRBV12-4 and TRBJ2-5, with D tentatively TRBD1 (6 bases). The CDR3 is 13 residues long. Trimming removed 6 bases at V and 1 base at J, with 9 bases between.

This clonotype has only a few counts. The genes are TRBV20-1 and TRBJ2-7; D is unclear. The CDR3 runs to 15 residues. Germline values: CDR1 DFQATT, CDR2 SNEGSKA (reference sequence). The V end lost 0 bases, the J end lost 2 bases, and 14 bases lay between the germline ends. The CDR3 here is CSARDFRRKTYEQYF. In DNA, the CDR3 is TGCAGTGCTAGAGATTTCCGCAGAAAGACCTACGAGCAGTACTTC.

The table lists this clonotype with a few counts. The V call is TRBV12-3 or TRBV12-4, the J call TRBJ2-3, with D unclear. The CDR3 is 14 residues long. V lost 3 bases, J lost 4 bases, and 11 bases lay in between. CDR3 loop: CASSFLVPPDTQYF. The CDR3 coding sequence is TGTGCCAGCAGTTTTTTAGTTCCCCCAGATACGCAGTATTTT.

The chain has TRBV28 and TRBJ2-1, with 11 bases matching TRBD2. Germline CDR1 is MDHEN and CDR2 is SYDVKM. V shed 8 bases, J shed 6 bases, and the junction held 9 bases outside the gene matches. This CDR3 spans 15 amino acids. CDR3 in DNA: TGTGCCAGCCAATGGCTAGCGGGAGGTATCAATGAGCAGTTCTTC. This sequence encodes CASQWLAGGINEQFF.

This clonotype was observed a few times. The V call is TRBV20-1, the J call TRBJ2-4, with 7 nucleotides matching TRBD2. Per germline, CDR1 DFQATT and CDR2 SNEGSKA (reference sequence). V was pared by 3 bases and J by 3 bases, with 2 bases of the junction left unmatched. This CDR3 comprises 13 residues. The CDR3 loop is CSASRDYKNIQYF. The CDR3 nucleotides read TGCAGTGCTAGCCGGGACTACAAAAACATTCAGTACTTC.